This T cell receptor (beta chain) was sequenced for a study of cytomegalovirus exposure and HLA in healthy donors. Study observations and caveats: Serostatus for CMV was the only available immune exposure information. Sequencing likely produced, as an artifact, a cluster of highly shared sequence variants.

Points on this clone: The target antigen is unknown.

Researchers ran the PCR with 60 Vbeta and 13 Jbeta primers. Clones were sequenced by immunoSEQ multiplex PCR, and TCRdb holds only the in-frame ones, with some missing. The sample contains 150,000 or so clones, roughly 77% of which appear only once. The CDR3 length is 12 residues. V was clipped by 3 bases and J by 10 bases; unmatched bases: 6. Germline values: CDR1 SQVTM, CDR2 ANQGSEA. This receptor was taken from a woman between 45 and 65 years old in good health and CMV-seropositive. The source material was PBMCs. This rearrangement joins TRBV29-1 to TRBJ2-1, with 7 bases fitting TRBD2. The CDR3 DNA reads as TGCAGCGTTGAGGAAGGGAGGGCCGAGCAGTTCTTC. Protein product: CSVEEGRAEQFF.